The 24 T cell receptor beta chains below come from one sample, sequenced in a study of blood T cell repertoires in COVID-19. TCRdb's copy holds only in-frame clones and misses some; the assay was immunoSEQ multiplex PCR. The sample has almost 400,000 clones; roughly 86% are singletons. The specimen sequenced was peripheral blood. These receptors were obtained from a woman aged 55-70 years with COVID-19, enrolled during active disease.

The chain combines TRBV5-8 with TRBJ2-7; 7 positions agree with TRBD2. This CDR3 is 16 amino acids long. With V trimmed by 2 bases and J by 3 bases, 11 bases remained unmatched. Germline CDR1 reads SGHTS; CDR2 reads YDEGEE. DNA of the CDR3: TGTGCCAGCAGCTTAGGTGGGAGGGAGGTGGACTACGAGCAGTACTTC. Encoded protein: CASSLGGREVDYEQYF.

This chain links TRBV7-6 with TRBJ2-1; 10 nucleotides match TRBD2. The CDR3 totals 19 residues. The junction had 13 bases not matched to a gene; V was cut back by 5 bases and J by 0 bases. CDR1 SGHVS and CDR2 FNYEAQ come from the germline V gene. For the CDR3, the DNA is TGTGCCAGCAGCCAGAGAGCAGCGGGGGGGCTCAGCTCCTACAATGAGCAGTTCTTC. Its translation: CASSQRAAGGLSSYNEQFF.

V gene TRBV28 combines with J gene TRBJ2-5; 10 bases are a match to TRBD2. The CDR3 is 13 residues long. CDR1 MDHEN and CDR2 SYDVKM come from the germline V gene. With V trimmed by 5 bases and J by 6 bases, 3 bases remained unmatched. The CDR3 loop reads CASSIAGGQTQYF. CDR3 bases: TGTGCCAGCAGTATAGCGGGGGGACAGACCCAGTACTTC.

CDR3 in DNA: TGCAGTGCTAGTTCGTCAGGGAGGACTGGAAACACCATATATTTT. It translates to CSASSSGRTGNTIYF. The rearrangement links TRBV20-1 to TRBJ1-3; D is possibly TRBD1 (5 bases). This CDR3 has 15 residues. Germline assignment: CDR1 DFQATT and CDR2 SNEGSKA (reference sequence). With 3 bases removed from V and 2 bases from J, the gap between germline ends came to 14 bases.

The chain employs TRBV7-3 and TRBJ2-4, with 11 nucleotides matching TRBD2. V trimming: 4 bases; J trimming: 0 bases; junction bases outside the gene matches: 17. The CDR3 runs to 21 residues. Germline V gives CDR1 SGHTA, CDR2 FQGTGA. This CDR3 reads CASSYRRKLAGDPLAKNIQYF. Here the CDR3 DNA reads TGTGCCAGCAGCTATCGCCGCAAACTAGCGGGGGACCCATTAGCCAAAAACATTCAGTACTTC.

This CDR3 is CASSLARLNTGELFF. CDR3 nucleotides: TGTGCCAGCAGCTTAGCTAGACTGAACACCGGGGAGCTGTTTTTT. J is TRBJ2-2 and V is TRBV11-2; D not resolved. Trimming left V 1 base short and J 1 base short, with 7 bases between. Germline V gene sequence: CDR1 SGHAT, CDR2 FQNNGV. The CDR3 is 15 amino acids.

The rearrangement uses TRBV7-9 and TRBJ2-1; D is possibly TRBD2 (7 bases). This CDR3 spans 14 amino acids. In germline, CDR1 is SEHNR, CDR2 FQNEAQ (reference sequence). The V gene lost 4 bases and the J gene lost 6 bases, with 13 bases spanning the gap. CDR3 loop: CASSSTGGSNEQFF. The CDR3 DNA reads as TGTGCCAGCAGCTCGACGGGGGGCAGCAATGAGCAGTTCTTC.

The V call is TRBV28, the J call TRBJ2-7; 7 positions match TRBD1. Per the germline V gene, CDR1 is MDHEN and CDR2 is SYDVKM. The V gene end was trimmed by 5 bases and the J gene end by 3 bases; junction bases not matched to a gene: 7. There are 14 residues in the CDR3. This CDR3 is CASSPLDRVYEQYF. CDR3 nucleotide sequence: TGTGCCAGCAGTCCCCTAGACAGGGTCTACGAGCAGTACTTC.

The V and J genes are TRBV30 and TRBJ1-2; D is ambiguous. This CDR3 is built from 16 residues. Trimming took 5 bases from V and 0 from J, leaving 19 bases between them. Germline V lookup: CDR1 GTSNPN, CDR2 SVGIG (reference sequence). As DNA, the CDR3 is TGTGCCTGGGGGCGGCAGCTAATTAGACCTAACTATGGCTACACCTTC. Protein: CAWGRQLIRPNYGYTF.

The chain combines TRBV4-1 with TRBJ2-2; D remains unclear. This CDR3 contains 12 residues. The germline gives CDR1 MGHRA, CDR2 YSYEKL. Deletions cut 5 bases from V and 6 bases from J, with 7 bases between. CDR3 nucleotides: TGCGCCAGCAGCTGGCGGTCCGGGGAGCTGTTTTTT. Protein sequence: CASSWRSGELFF.

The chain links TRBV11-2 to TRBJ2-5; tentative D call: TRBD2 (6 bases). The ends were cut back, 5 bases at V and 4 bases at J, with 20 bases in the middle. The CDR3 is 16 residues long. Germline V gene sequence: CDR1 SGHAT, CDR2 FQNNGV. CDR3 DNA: TGTGCCAGCAGCCGACGGTTGGGGAAGGGAGGAGAGACCCAGTACTTC. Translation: CASSRRLGKGGETQYF.

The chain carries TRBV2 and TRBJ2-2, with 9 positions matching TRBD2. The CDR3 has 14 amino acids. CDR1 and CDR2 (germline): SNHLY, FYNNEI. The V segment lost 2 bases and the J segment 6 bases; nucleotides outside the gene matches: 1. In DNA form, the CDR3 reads TGTGCCAGCAGTGAATTAGCGGGGGCCGGGGAGCTGTTTTTT. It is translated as CASSELAGAGELFF.

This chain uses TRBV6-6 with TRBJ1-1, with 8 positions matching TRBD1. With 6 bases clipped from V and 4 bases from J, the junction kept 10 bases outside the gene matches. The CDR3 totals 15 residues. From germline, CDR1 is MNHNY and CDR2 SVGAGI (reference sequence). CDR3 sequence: CASRIPGQGPTEAFF. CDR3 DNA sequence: TGTGCCAGCAGGATCCCAGGACAGGGTCCCACTGAAGCTTTCTTT.

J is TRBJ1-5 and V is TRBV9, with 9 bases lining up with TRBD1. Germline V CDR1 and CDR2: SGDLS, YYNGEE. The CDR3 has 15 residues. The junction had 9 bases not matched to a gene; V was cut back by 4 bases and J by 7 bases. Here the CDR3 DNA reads TGTGCCAGCAGCCCCAGGACAGGGGATGACCAGCCCCAGCATTTT. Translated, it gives CASSPRTGDDQPQHF.

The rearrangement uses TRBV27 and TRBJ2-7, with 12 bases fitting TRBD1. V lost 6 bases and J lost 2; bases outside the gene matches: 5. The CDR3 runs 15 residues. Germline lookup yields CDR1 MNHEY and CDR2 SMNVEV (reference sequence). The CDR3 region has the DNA TGTGCCAGCAGCCTGGGACAGGGGGCCCCCTACGAGCAGTACTTC. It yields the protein CASSLGQGAPYEQYF.

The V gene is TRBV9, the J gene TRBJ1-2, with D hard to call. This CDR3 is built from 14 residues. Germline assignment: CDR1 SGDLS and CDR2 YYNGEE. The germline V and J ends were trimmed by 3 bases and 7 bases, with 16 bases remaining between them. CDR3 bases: TGTGCCAGCAGCGGCGGCGGGCGGTTTGTTGGCTACACCTTC. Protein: CASSGGGRFVGYTF. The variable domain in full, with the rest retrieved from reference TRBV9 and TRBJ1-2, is DSGVTQTPKHLITATGQRVTLRCSPRSGDLSVYWYQQSLDQGLQFLIQYYNGEERAKGNILERFSAQQFPDLHSELNLSSLELGDSALYFCASSGGGRFVGYTFGSGTRLTVV.

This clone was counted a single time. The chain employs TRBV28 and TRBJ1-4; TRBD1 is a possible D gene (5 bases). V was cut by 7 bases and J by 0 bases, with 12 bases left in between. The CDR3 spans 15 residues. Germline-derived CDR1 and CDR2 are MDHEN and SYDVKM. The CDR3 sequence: CASTLGGPTNEKLFF. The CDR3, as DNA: TGTGCCAGCACCCTGGGGGGACCAACTAATGAAAAACTGTTTTTT.

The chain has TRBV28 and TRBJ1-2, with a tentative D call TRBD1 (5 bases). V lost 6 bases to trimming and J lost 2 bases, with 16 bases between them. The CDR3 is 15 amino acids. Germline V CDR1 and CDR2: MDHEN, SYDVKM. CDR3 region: CASRNLGGINYGYTF. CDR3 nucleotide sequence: TGTGCCAGCAGGAACCTGGGGGGGATCAACTATGGCTACACCTTC.

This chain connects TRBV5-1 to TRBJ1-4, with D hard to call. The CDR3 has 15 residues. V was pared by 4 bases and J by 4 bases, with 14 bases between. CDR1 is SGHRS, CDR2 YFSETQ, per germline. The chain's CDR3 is CASSEEAGLNEKLFF. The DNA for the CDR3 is TGCGCCAGCAGCGAGGAGGCAGGTCTTAATGAAAAACTGTTTTTT.

For the CDR3, the DNA is TGTGCCAGCTCCGACAGGGACACTGAAGCTTTCTTT. This codes for CASSDRDTEAFF. This rearrangement joins TRBV7-9 to TRBJ1-1, with TRBD1 identical over 7 bases. This CDR3 is 12 amino acids long. Germline assignment: CDR1 SEHNR and CDR2 FQNEAQ (reference sequence). After removal of 8 bases from V and 3 bases from J, the junction contained 3 bases not matched to a gene. The whole variable domain, remainder taken from reference TRBV7-9 and TRBJ1-1, is DTGVSQNPRHKITKRGQNVTFRCDPISEHNRLYWYRQTLGQGPEFLTYFQNEAQLEKSRLLSDRFSAERPKGSFSTLEIQRTEQGDSAMYLCASSDRDTEAFFGQGTRLTVV.

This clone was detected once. Here the CDR3 reads CASSTGGSYEQYF. In DNA, the CDR3 is TGTGCCAGCAGTACAGGGGGTTCCTACGAGCAGTACTTC. V and J are TRBV6-5 and TRBJ2-7; 8 bases map to TRBD1. The V gene's germline CDR1 is MNHEY and CDR2 SVGAGI. V shed 5 bases, J shed 1 base, and the junction held 1 base outside the gene matches. This CDR3 has 13 residues.

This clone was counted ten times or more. The CDR3 sequence is CASSTTENTGELFF. The DNA of the CDR3 is TGTGCCAGCAGCACCACAGAGAACACCGGGGAGCTGTTTTTT. The V and J genes are TRBV7-9 and TRBJ2-2; D is ambiguous. This CDR3 is 14 amino acids long. Germline loops: CDR1 SEHNR, CDR2 FQNEAQ (reference sequence). V was trimmed by 5 bases and J by 1 base, leaving 8 bases between them. Complete variable domain (other parts from reference TRBV7-9 and TRBJ2-2): DTGVSQNPRHKITKRGQNVTFRCDPISEHNRLYWYRQTLGQGPEFLTYFQNEAQLEKSRLLSDRFSAERPKGSFSTLEIQRTEQGDSAMYLCASSTTENTGELFFGEGSRLTVL.

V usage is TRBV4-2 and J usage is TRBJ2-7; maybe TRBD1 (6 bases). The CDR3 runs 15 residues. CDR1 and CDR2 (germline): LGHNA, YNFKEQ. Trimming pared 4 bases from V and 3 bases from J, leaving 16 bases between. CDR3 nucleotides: TGTGCCAGCAGCCCTAGTACCTCGACAGGCTACGAGCAGTACTTC. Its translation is CASSPSTSTGYEQYF.

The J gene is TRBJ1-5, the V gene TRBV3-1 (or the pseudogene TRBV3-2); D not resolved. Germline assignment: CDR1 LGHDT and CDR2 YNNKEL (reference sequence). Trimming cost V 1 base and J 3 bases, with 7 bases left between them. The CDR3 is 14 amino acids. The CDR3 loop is CASSQGGNNQPQHF. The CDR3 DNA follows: TGTGCCAGCAGCCAAGGCGGTAACAATCAGCCCCAGCATTTT.